Below are 5 T cell receptor beta chains sequenced from a single sample in a study of Ad26.COV2.S vaccination and SARS-CoV-2 variants. Using immunoSEQ multiplex PCR, the repertoire was profiled, and TCRdb retains in-frame clones only, with some absent. The sample holds some 330,000 clones, 90% seen once. Treatment denoted: around 19 received Ad26.COV2.S at low or high dose, single or two shots; about 5 received placebo; per-sample allocation not given. Sampling happened 63 days after the first vaccine or placebo injection. Source: peripheral blood, taken in a trial of Ad26.COV2.S vaccine versus placebo. These receptors originate from a person aged 18-60 years who received the Ad26.COV2.S COVID-19 vaccine or a placebo.

The chain is built from TRBV11-2 and TRBJ1-1; D call uncertain. V was shortened by 3 bases and J by 3 bases, with 5 bases between the two germline ends. The CDR3 consists of 12 residues. Germline CDR1 is SGHAT and CDR2 is FQNNGV. The CDR3 here is CASSFTDTEAFF. The DNA of the CDR3 is TGTGCCAGCAGCTTTACAGACACTGAAGCTTTCTTT. Full variable domain (rest looked up from reference TRBV11-2 and TRBJ1-1): EAGVAQSPRYKIIEKRQSVAFWCNPISGHATLYWYQQILGQGPKLLIQFQNNGVVDDSQLPKDRFSAERLKGVDSTLKIQPAKLEDSAVYLCASSFTDTEAFFGQGTRLTVV.

The V and J genes are TRBV18 and TRBJ1-2; 8 bases align to TRBD1. The CDR3 sequence is 14 residues long. Germline-derived CDR1 and CDR2 are KGHSH and LQKENI. The ends lost 6 bases at V and 2 bases at J; junction bases unmatched: 5. This chain's CDR3 is CASSPGQVNYGYTF. CDR3 in DNA: TGTGCCAGCTCGCCGGGACAGGTGAACTATGGCTACACCTTC.

V gene TRBV2 combines with J gene TRBJ2-7; no clear D gene. CDR1 is SNHLY and CDR2 is FYNNEI in the germline V gene. This CDR3 is built from 14 residues. V dropped 3 bases and J dropped 2 bases, with 11 bases sitting between them. The CDR3 loop is CASSEVDRTYEQYV. DNA for the CDR3: TGTGCCAGCAGTGAGGTAGACCGCACCTACGAGCAGTACGTC.

The J gene is TRBJ1-1, the V gene TRBV2; D remains unclear. The germline CDR1 and CDR2 sequences are SNHLY and FYNNEI. The CDR3 spans 11 residues. Trimming cost V 5 bases and J 5 bases, with 6 bases left between them. DNA of the CDR3: TGTGCCAGCAGTTCTTATACTGAAGCTTTCTTT. Residues: CASSSYTEAFF.

The count of this clone is one. The V call is TRBV30, the J call TRBJ2-1; possibly TRBD2 for D (5 bases). The germline gives CDR1 GTSNPN, CDR2 SVGIG (reference sequence). This CDR3 region has 16 residues. V lost 0 bases and J lost 8, with 20 bases in between. The CDR3 loop reads CAWSVMAGWAGDEQFF. The CDR3 region has the DNA TGTGCCTGGAGTGTAATGGCGGGCTGGGCAGGAGATGAGCAGTTCTTC.